One sample yielded the 21 T cell receptor beta chains listed below, sequenced in a study of cytotoxic CD8 clonotypes in ibrutinib-treated CLL. TCRdb's copy holds only in-frame clones and misses some; the assay was immunoSEQ multiplex PCR. The data contain some 92,000 clones, approximately 71% of them singletons. This material consisted of PBMCs, taken after 24 months of ibrutinib treatment. The source is a human donor with chronic lymphocytic leukemia.

J is TRBJ2-5 and V is TRBV9; a possible D gene is TRBD2 (7 bases). This CDR3 spans 16 amino acids. Trimming took 4 bases from V and 5 from J, leaving 21 bases between them. In germline, CDR1 is SGDLS, CDR2 YYNGEE. The DNA of the CDR3 is TGTGCCAGCAGCAGGAGAGTGCCGGGGGGCGCTGAGACCCAGTACTTC. Translated: CASSRRVPGGAETQYF.

This chain connects TRBV4-2 to TRBJ2-3, with D perhaps matching TRBD2 (5 bases). The CDR3 runs to 13 residues. Germline V gives CDR1 LGHNA, CDR2 YNFKEQ. Trimming took 7 bases from V and 7 from J, leaving 15 bases between them. The CDR3 is CASTSRPGNTQYF. The CDR3, as DNA: TGTGCCAGCACTAGTCGCCCGGGGAATACGCAGTATTTT.

The V and J genes are TRBV7-2 and TRBJ2-5; tentative D call: TRBD2 (5 bases). This CDR3 region has 13 residues. V shed 1 base and J shed 3 bases, with 6 bases lying between them. Germline CDR1 reads SGHTA; CDR2 reads FQGNSA. Here the CDR3 DNA reads TGTGCCAGCAGCTTAGACGGGGAAGAGACCCAGTACTTC. Amino acid sequence: CASSLDGEETQYF.

The sample holds one count of this clone. The chain links TRBV5-1 to TRBJ2-5; D possibly corresponds to TRBD1 (6 bases). Trimming stripped 3 bases from V and 0 bases from J, with 9 bases between. Germline-derived CDR1 and CDR2 are SGHRS and YFSETQ. The CDR3 spans 14 residues. In DNA form, the CDR3 reads TGCGCCAGCAGCTCCAGGACAGACCAAGAGACCCAGTACTTC. It yields the protein CASSSRTDQETQYF.

V is TRBV6-1 and J is TRBJ1-5; 7 bases agree with TRBD1. CDR3 length: 15 residues. V trimming: 6 bases; J trimming: 6 bases; junction bases outside the gene matches: 11. Germline V gene data show CDR1 as MNHNS and CDR2 as SASEGT. The CDR3 DNA sequence: TGTGCCAGCAGGGAGTACAGGGGCATTAGTCAGCCCCAGCATTTT. Translated: CASREYRGISQPQHF.

The gene calls are TRBV6-1 and TRBJ1-2; 7 bases match TRBD1. With 5 bases clipped from V and 0 bases from J, the junction kept 3 bases outside the gene matches. CDR1 MNHNS and CDR2 SASEGT come from the germline V gene. CDR3 length equals 14 residues. The CDR3 loop is CASSRQGANYGYTF. For the CDR3, the DNA is TGTGCCAGCAGTAGACAGGGAGCTAACTATGGCTACACCTTC.

The sample holds one count of this clone. V and J are TRBV18 and TRBJ1-1; no clear D gene. This CDR3 region has 12 residues. V was trimmed by 6 bases and J by 1 base, leaving 6 bases between them. Germline V gene data show CDR1 as KGHSH and CDR2 as LQKENI. The CDR3 sequence is CASSRWNTEAFF. The CDR3, as DNA: TGTGCCAGCTCGCGTTGGAACACTGAAGCTTTCTTT.

The chain combines TRBV28 with TRBJ2-1; TRBD2 aligns across 7 bases. The length of the CDR3 is 14 residues. Germline lookup yields CDR1 MDHEN and CDR2 SYDVKM. V lost 6 bases and J lost 5; bases outside the gene matches: 7. The CDR3 DNA reads as TGTGCCAGCAGGGGAGAGCGGGAAGACAATGAGCAGTTCTTC. Protein sequence: CASRGEREDNEQFF.

CDR3 residues: CASSAGRVSYEQYF. The CDR3, as DNA: TGTGCCAGCAGTGCCGGACGAGTCTCCTACGAGCAGTACTTC. The chain has TRBV27 and TRBJ2-7; D is uncertain. The CDR3 runs to 14 residues. V was trimmed by 5 bases and J by 0 bases, leaving 11 bases between them. The germline V gene encodes CDR1 MNHEY and CDR2 SMNVEV (reference sequence).

The chain uses TRBV29-1 and TRBJ2-1; D might be TRBD2 (6 bases). The CDR3 contains 12 residues. V was clipped by 4 bases and J by 8 bases, with 12 bases between them. Germline lookup yields CDR1 SQVTM and CDR2 ANQGSEA. The CDR3 region is CSVAGSSDEQFF. The CDR3 DNA follows: TGCAGCGTTGCCGGGAGTAGCGATGAGCAGTTCTTC.

The chain has TRBV7-6 and TRBJ2-1, with 8 bases matching TRBD2. Germline lookup yields CDR1 SGHVS and CDR2 FNYEAQ. The CDR3 covers 15 residues. With V trimmed by 5 bases and J by 10 bases, 13 bases remained unmatched. The CDR3: CASSPRGGLGWEQFF. The CDR3 DNA is TGTGCCAGCAGCCCTCGAGGGGGACTAGGTTGGGAGCAGTTCTTC. Full variable domain (missing parts from reference TRBV7-6 and TRBJ2-1): GAGVSQSPRYKVTKRGQDVALRCDPISGHVSLYWYRQALGQGPEFLTYFNYEAQQDKSGLPNDRFSAERPEGSISTLTIQRTEQRDSAMYRCASSPRGGLGWEQFFGPGTRLTVL.

The rearrangement joins TRBV21-1 to TRBJ1-1. TRBV21-1 is a pseudogene locus. The CDR3 covers 16 residues. DNA of the CDR3: TGTGCCAGCAGCAAAGGAAGGGTCCCGGGAGTTCCTGAAGCTTTCTTT. Translating it yields CASSKGRVPGVPEAFF.

The V and J genes are TRBV5-1 and TRBJ2-1, with D perhaps TRBD2 (6 bases). The germline gives CDR1 SGHRS, CDR2 YFSETQ. This CDR3 region has 16 residues. V was pared by 4 bases and J by 3 bases, with 17 bases between. The DNA of the CDR3 is TGCGCCAGCAGCCTCACCCTGGCGGGAAACTACAATGAGCAGTTCTTC. Protein sequence: CASSLTLAGNYNEQFF.

The J gene is TRBJ2-1, the V gene TRBV19; 7 bases fit TRBD1. CDR1 and CDR2 (germline): LNHDA, SQIVND (reference sequence). V dropped 3 bases and J dropped 7; count of bases not matched to a gene: 0. The CDR3 covers 12 residues. The chain's CDR3 is CASSIRGNEQFF. DNA for the CDR3: TGTGCCAGTAGTATCAGGGGGAATGAGCAGTTCTTC.

This chain connects TRBV5-8 to TRBJ2-7; 11 bases fit TRBD1. CDR3 length: 14 residues. With 4 bases clipped from V and 3 bases from J, the junction kept 3 bases outside the gene matches. Germline V CDR1 and CDR2: SGHTS, YDEGEE. The CDR3 nucleotides are TGTGCCAGCAGCACCGGGACAGGGGGCTACGAGCAGTACTTC. Protein sequence: CASSTGTGGYEQYF.

The table lists this clone with a count of one. The chain recombines TRBV11-2 with TRBJ2-7; D ambiguous. V was trimmed by 0 bases and J by 7 bases, leaving 7 bases between them. This CDR3 is built from 12 residues. Germline-derived CDR1 and CDR2 are SGHAT and FQNNGV. CDR3 in DNA: TGTGCCAGCAGCTTAGACCTGGGGGAGCAGTACTTC. It specifies CASSLDLGEQYF.

V usage is TRBV19 and J usage is TRBJ2-1; 8 nucleotides match TRBD1. Trimming took 10 bases from V and 0 from J; bases not matched to a gene: 5. Per germline, CDR1 LNHDA and CDR2 SQIVND (reference sequence). CDR3 length: 14 amino acids. The CDR3 protein is CATHRGVSYNEQFF. In DNA form, the CDR3 reads TGTGCCACTCACAGGGGGGTCTCCTACAATGAGCAGTTCTTC.

This clone was detected many times. The chain employs TRBV6-6 and TRBJ1-2; D unclear. CDR1 and CDR2 from the germline V gene are MNHNY and SVGAGI (reference sequence). The CDR3 has 14 residues. Trimming left V 3 bases short and J 7 bases short, with 15 bases between. The CDR3 loop reads CASSYVGGGPGYTF. The CDR3, as DNA: TGTGCCAGCAGTTATGTCGGCGGAGGTCCTGGCTACACCTTC.

The rearrangement links TRBV18 to TRBJ2-2; 7 nucleotides line up with TRBD1. The germline V gene encodes CDR1 KGHSH and CDR2 LQKENI. This CDR3 spans 17 amino acids. After removal of 0 bases from V and 1 base from J, the junction contained 5 bases not matched to a gene. The CDR3 spells CASSPPRTGLNTGELFF. The CDR3 DNA is TGTGCCAGCTCACCACCTCGGACAGGCCTGAACACCGGGGAGCTGTTTTTT.

This chain joins TRBV19 and TRBJ2-7, with 10 bases aligning to TRBD1. From germline, CDR1 is LNHDA and CDR2 SQIVND (reference sequence). The CDR3 covers 14 residues. V shed 5 bases and J 6 bases; nucleotides not matched to a gene: 7. CDR3 loop: CASSPVGTGVEQYF. CDR3 coding DNA: TGTGCCAGTAGTCCTGTCGGGACAGGGGTCGAGCAGTACTTC.

This chain connects TRBV7-3 to TRBJ2-2, with D possibly TRBD2 on 5 matching bases. The CDR3 is made up of 14 amino acids. V was cut by 5 bases and J by 1 base, with 8 bases left in between. CDR1 is SGHTA, CDR2 FQGTGA, per germline. CDR3 nucleotides: TGTGCCAGCAGCACCCGGGAGAACACCGGGGAGCTGTTTTTT. Translated: CASSTRENTGELFF.